A single sample gave rise to the 4 T cell receptor beta chains below, sequenced in a study of post-analysis software for immune sequencing data. Study-level findings and limits: When patients were compared with controls, four to six TRBV segments were more frequent, TRBV5-6, TRBV5-1 and TRBV20-1 among them.

Carried by the TCR beta cDNA libraries were unique molecular identifiers. Each CDR3 protein gets one entry after TCRdb re-called the PCR reads with MiXCR. The profile shows some 500,000 distinct CDR3 sequences, roughly 45% of them singletons. These receptors are not linked to any known antigen. Material: blood. The receptor source for this set is a girl aged 10-17 years with multiple sclerosis.

The rearrangement joins TRBV27 to TRBJ2-7; 12 nucleotides line up with TRBD1. The CDR3 has 17 residues. The germline CDR1 and CDR2 sequences are MNHEY and SMNVEV (reference sequence). V lost 5 bases, J lost 2 bases, and 10 bases stayed unmatched. The CDR3 sequence: CASSPSGQGAVTYEQYF. CDR3 nucleotides: TGTGCCAGCAGTCCCTCGGGACAGGGGGCCGTAACCTACGAGCAGTACTTC.

This clonotype was seen a few times. The J gene is TRBJ2-2, the V gene TRBV5-1; D is undetermined. Looked up from germline, CDR1 is SGHRS and CDR2 is YFSETQ. Trimming stripped 4 bases from V and 1 base from J, with 8 bases between. There are 14 residues in the CDR3. As DNA, the CDR3 is TGCGCCAGCAGCCCGAGCCGGAACACCGGGGAGCTGTTTTTT. Amino acids: CASSPSRNTGELFF. The complete variable domain, with remaining parts taken from reference TRBV5-1 and TRBJ2-2, reads KAGVTQTPRYLIKTRGQQVTLSCSPISGHRSVSWYQQTPGQGLQFLFEYFSETQRNKGNFPGRFSGRQFSNSRSEMNVSTLELGDSALYLCASSPSRNTGELFFGEGSRLTVL.

V usage is TRBV5-1 and J usage is TRBJ2-1, with 11 nucleotides matching TRBD2. CDR3 size: 16 residues. With 0 bases clipped from V and 8 bases from J, the junction kept 7 bases outside the gene matches. Germline V CDR1 and CDR2: SGHRS, YFSETQ. The CDR3 nucleotides read TGCGCCAGCAGCTTGGAAAATAGCGGGAGGGGGTATGAGCAGTTCTTC. Translating gives CASSLENSGRGYEQFF.

This clonotype was picked up a small number of times. The rearrangement links TRBV6-6 to TRBJ1-2, with 7 nucleotides matching TRBD1. CDR1 MNHNY and CDR2 SVGAGI come from the germline V gene (reference sequence). The V and J ends lost 6 bases and 3 bases, in that order; junction bases with no gene match: 7. The CDR3 runs to 14 residues. The CDR3 sequence is CASSQQGNDYGYTF. Written as DNA, the CDR3 is TGTGCCAGCAGCCAACAGGGGAACGACTATGGCTACACCTTC.